This is a list of T cell receptor beta chains from one sample in a study of blood T cell repertoires in COVID-19. Sequenced by immunoSEQ multiplex PCR; TCRdb stores in-frame clones only, minus some. The sample holds some 200,000 clones, roughly four fifths seen once. Material for sequencing was peripheral blood. Receptors originate from a woman in her thirties or forties with acute or convalescent COVID-19. CDR3s include the opening cysteine and the closing phenylalanine or tryptophan. Only part of the rows carry a size: once, few, many, or a class if the clone is expanded.

v_gene: TRBV24-1; abundance: few; CDR3aa: CATSLMGGGTGELFF
v_gene: TRBV4-2; abundance: NA; CDR3aa: CASSQRGTSGREQFF
v_gene: TRBV18; abundance: NA; CDR3aa: CASSPGGGGTSWNQPQHF
v_gene: TRBV12-3/TRBV12-4; abundance: NA; CDR3aa: CASSLTRNTEAFF
v_gene: TRBV12-5; abundance: NA; CDR3aa: CASALGQASTGELFF
v_gene: TRBV27; abundance: few; CDR3aa: CASSPTANSNQPQHF
v_gene: TRBV11-2; abundance: few; CDR3aa: CASSVSGQGWRETQYF
v_gene: TRBV5-1; abundance: NA; CDR3aa: CASSLFGGDDSYEQYF
v_gene: TRBV6-1; abundance: NA; CDR3aa: CASSAQFSAQGGDTEAFF
v_gene: TRBV5-1; abundance: NA; CDR3aa: CASSLVAGEDYEQYF
v_gene: TRBV6-5; abundance: NA; CDR3aa: CASRQGNYGYTF
v_gene: TRBV9; abundance: NA; CDR3aa: CASSAGYNEQFF
v_gene: TRBV11-2; abundance: once; CDR3aa: CASSLVAAFGQPQHF
v_gene: TRBV9; abundance: few; CDR3aa: CASSPLSPGTDTQYF
v_gene: TRBV5-1; abundance: once; CDR3aa: CASSLGQGRIYEQYF
v_gene: TRBV3-1/TRBV3-2; abundance: NA; CDR3aa: CASSQAGSRAYNEQFF
v_gene: TRBV27; abundance: NA; CDR3aa: CASSLFGGGAGANVLTF
v_gene: TRBV29-1; abundance: once; CDR3aa: CSVAQLTGWNTEAFF
v_gene: TRBV23-1; abundance: NA; CDR3aa: CASSQATSGGRSTGELFF
v_gene: TRBV11-2; abundance: NA; CDR3aa: CASSRLAGAYEQYF
v_gene: TRBV15; abundance: NA; CDR3aa: CATSRDRSTGLSGNTIYF
v_gene: TRBV10-1; abundance: NA; CDR3aa: CASRDPGTGELFF
v_gene: TRBV5-1; abundance: NA; CDR3aa: CASSLIPGQGISFF
v_gene: TRBV11-2; abundance: few; CDR3aa: CASSLSTGFGLYGYTF
v_gene: TRBV27; abundance: NA; CDR3aa: CASSLRVLYEQYF
v_gene: TRBV7-2; abundance: NA; CDR3aa: CASKTGGAVNQPQHF
v_gene: TRBV5-4; abundance: NA; CDR3aa: CASTGEGGINTGELFF
v_gene: TRBV7-2; abundance: NA; CDR3aa: CASRVKRGLTTDTQYF
v_gene: TRBV2; abundance: NA; CDR3aa: CASNRAPYNEQFF
v_gene: TRBV7-6; abundance: NA; CDR3aa: CASSLVGDTQYF
v_gene: TRBV5-8; abundance: NA; CDR3aa: CASSLASGMNIQYF
v_gene: TRBV6-5; abundance: NA; CDR3aa: CASSPTGPFQPQHF
v_gene: TRBV7-7; abundance: NA; CDR3aa: CASSLSSGGAGSETQYF
v_gene: TRBV27; abundance: NA; CDR3aa: CASSLFRGDQPQHF
v_gene: TRBV11-2; abundance: NA; CDR3aa: CASSLGNEAFF
v_gene: TRBV6-4; abundance: once; CDR3aa: CASSDSEVWGEQYF
v_gene: TRBV2; abundance: NA; CDR3aa: CASRRDREETQYF
v_gene: TRBV5-5; abundance: NA; CDR3aa: CASSSYQGYGYTF
v_gene: TRBV9; abundance: NA; CDR3aa: CASSVARESYSGNTIYF
v_gene: TRBV7-9; abundance: NA; CDR3aa: CASSLRLASGLSGANVLTF
v_gene: TRBV9; abundance: NA; CDR3aa: CASTENGQGAGANVLTF
v_gene: TRBV30; abundance: NA; CDR3aa: CAWSNGQGSYQPQHF
v_gene: TRBV27; abundance: NA; CDR3aa: CASSLQGADEQYF
v_gene: TRBV3-1/TRBV3-2; abundance: NA; CDR3aa: CASSFGQFNQPQHF
v_gene: TRBV7-2; abundance: NA; CDR3aa: CASSPGGGNYNEQFF
v_gene: TRBV6-5; abundance: NA; CDR3aa: CASSYSTLGAEAFF
v_gene: TRBV2; abundance: NA; CDR3aa: CASAVAGGEDEQYF
v_gene: TRBV7-9; abundance: NA; CDR3aa: CASSIPGQGVYEQYF